This TCR beta chain was recovered during a study of CD4 T cells in relation to SARS-CoV-2 and coronaviruses. Repertoires were generated with immunoSEQ multiplex PCR, while TCRdb's copy carries only in-frame clones and drops some. The sample lists tens of thousands of clones, about 75% seen once, with 12% in the top ten. Unexposed donor CD4+ T cells date from 2011-2018, before the COVID-19 pandemic. Isolation of CD4+ T cells took place after approximately 10 days in culture. On this clone itself: The antigen remains unidentified.

V was cut by 1 base and J by 7 bases, with 13 bases left in between. The CDR3 totals 15 residues. The V gene's germline CDR1 is KGHDR and CDR2 SFDVKD. The source of this sequence is a human donor in good health. The chain carries TRBV24-1 and TRBJ1-5; no clear D. The sample taken for sequencing was CD4+ T cells from PBMCs, cultured in vitro. The CDR3 sequence: CATSDFCYLGQPQHF. CDR3 bases: TGTGCCACCAGTGATTTCTGTTACCTTGGACAGCCCCAGCATTTT.